Each of the 27 T cell receptor beta chains below was sequenced from the same sample in a study of blood T cell repertoires in COVID-19. Sequencing was performed with immunoSEQ multiplex PCR; in TCRdb, only in-frame clones are kept and a portion is missing. The repertoire holds 30,000 or so clones, with about 90% as singletons. The specimen sequenced was peripheral blood. Receptors originate from a man between 65 and 85 years old with active or convalescent COVID-19.

The V gene is TRBV27, the J gene TRBJ2-1; tentatively, D is TRBD2 (6 bases). This CDR3 comprises 16 residues. V lost 0 bases, J lost 7 bases, and 16 bases lay in between. Germline V gene sequence: CDR1 MNHEY, CDR2 SMNVEV (reference sequence). This chain's CDR3 is CASSLSLRRERNEQFF. DNA for the CDR3: TGTGCCAGCAGTTTATCCCTTCGGAGGGAGAGAAATGAGCAGTTCTTC.

The chain links TRBV6-6 to TRBJ1-1, with D tentatively TRBD1 (6 bases). The germline V and J ends were trimmed by 7 bases and 1 base, with 10 bases remaining between them. Looked up from germline, CDR1 is MNHNY and CDR2 is SVGAGI (reference sequence). The CDR3 is 13 amino acids. The DNA of the CDR3 is TGTGCCAGCAAGGGGGAGGGGAACACTGAAGCTTTCTTT. Protein product: CASKGEGNTEAFF.

In this sample, this clone turned up once. The chain recombines TRBV5-1 with TRBJ2-3, with TRBD2 matching over 7 bases. This CDR3 contains 13 residues. V gave up 7 bases and J gave up 1 base; unmatched junction bases: 3. The germline V gene has CDR1 SGHRS and CDR2 YFSETQ. CDR3 loop: CASGGVGTDTQYF. CDR3 DNA sequence: TGCGCCAGCGGGGGGGTGGGCACAGATACGCAGTATTTT. The full variable domain, its missing parts supplied by reference TRBV5-1 and TRBJ2-3, is KAGVTQTPRYLIKTRGQQVTLSCSPISGHRSVSWYQQTPGQGLQFLFEYFSETQRNKGNFPGRFSGRQFSNSRSEMNVSTLELGDSALYLCASGGVGTDTQYFGPGTRLTVL.

This rearrangement joins TRBV5-1 to TRBJ1-3; a possible D gene is TRBD1 (6 bases). The CDR3 consists of 17 residues. V was pared by 1 base and J by 0 bases, with 14 bases between. Germline CDR1 SGHRS, CDR2 YFSETQ. The CDR3 sequence is CASSLSTGQSSGNTIYF. CDR3 DNA sequence: TGCGCCAGCAGCTTGTCGACAGGACAGAGCTCTGGAAACACCATATATTTT. Filled out from reference TRBV5-1 and TRBJ1-3, the complete variable domain reads KAGVTQTPRYLIKTRGQQVTLSCSPISGHRSVSWYQQTPGQGLQFLFEYFSETQRNKGNFPGRFSGRQFSNSRSEMNVSTLELGDSALYLCASSLSTGQSSGNTIYFGEGSWLTVV.

J is TRBJ1-2 and V is TRBV21-1; the D segment call TRBD1 is taken from the table without a DNA check. TRBV21-1 is a listed pseudogene. The CDR3 extends over 18 amino acids. CDR3 sequence reads: CASSKTSGVVLPHYGYTF. In nucleotides, the CDR3 is TGTGCCAGCAGCAAGACATCAGGTGTAGTTCTCCCCCACTATGGCTACACCTTC.

This rearrangement joins TRBV7-3 to TRBJ1-1; D perhaps matches TRBD1 (5 bases). CDR1 SGHTA and CDR2 FQGTGA come from the germline V gene. Trimming pared 4 bases from V and 1 base from J, leaving 10 bases between. This CDR3 is built from 14 residues. The CDR3 sequence is CASSWRGKNTEAFF. Here the CDR3 DNA reads TGTGCCAGCAGCTGGAGGGGAAAGAACACTGAAGCTTTCTTT.

This sequence joins TRBV7-9 and TRBJ1-2; D is unclear. The CDR3 length is 12 residues. Germline values: CDR1 SEHNR, CDR2 FQNEAQ (reference sequence). Deletions cut 7 bases from V and 6 bases from J, with 12 bases between. Here the CDR3 reads CASTGRQNGYTF. The CDR3 bases are TGTGCCAGCACAGGCAGGCAAAATGGCTACACCTTC.

The chain uses TRBV6-1 and TRBJ2-1; no firm D call. The CDR3 is 11 residues long. Germline assignment: CDR1 MNHNS and CDR2 SASEGT. Deletions cut 8 bases from V and 0 bases from J, with 2 bases between. The CDR3 bases are TGTGCCAGCTACTCCTACAATGAGCAGTTCTTC. This sequence encodes CASYSYNEQFF.

This rearrangement joins TRBV10-3 to TRBJ2-3, with D possibly being TRBD2 (5 bases). Looked up from germline, CDR1 is ENHRY and CDR2 is SYGVKD. With 5 bases removed from V and 3 bases from J, the gap between germline ends came to 12 bases. This CDR3 comprises 14 residues. DNA of the CDR3: TGTGCCATCAGTCACGGACGGGGAACAGATACGCAGTATTTT. Protein: CAISHGRGTDTQYF.

This chain joins TRBV10-3 and TRBJ2-3; the match to TRBD1 covers 8 bases. The CDR3 is made up of 17 amino acids. V was clipped by 4 bases and J by 5 bases; unmatched bases: 14. Germline CDR1 and CDR2: ENHRY and SYGVKD. CDR3 residues: CAISGSGTGFRGDTQYF. The DNA of the CDR3 is TGTGCCATCAGTGGCTCCGGGACAGGTTTCAGGGGAGATACGCAGTATTTT.

This sequence joins TRBV20-1 and TRBJ2-3, with D possibly TRBD2 on 7 matching bases. The CDR3 covers 11 residues. Germline V gene lookup returns CDR1 DFQATT and CDR2 SNEGSKA (reference sequence). Trimming stripped 6 bases from V and 6 bases from J, with 10 bases between. For the CDR3, the DNA is TGCAGTGCAGGGAGGGGGGATACGCAGTATTTT. Translating it yields CSAGRGDTQYF.

The chain uses TRBV19 and TRBJ2-2; a possible D gene is TRBD1 (6 bases). The CDR3 extends over 15 amino acids. Germline lookup yields CDR1 LNHDA and CDR2 SQIVND (reference sequence). The ends were cut back, 5 bases at V and 8 bases at J, with 18 bases in the middle. CDR3 protein: CASSLPQGRRGELFF. The CDR3 nucleotides are TGTGCCAGTAGTCTACCACAGGGACGTAGGGGGGAGCTGTTTTTT.

The V call is TRBV7-6, the J call TRBJ2-7, with a tentative D call TRBD2 (5 bases). The CDR3 runs to 15 residues. The germline V gene encodes CDR1 SGHVS and CDR2 FNYEAQ. The V end was cut by 1 base, the J end by 5 bases, with 15 bases between. The CDR3 loop reads CASSLGVETTDEQYF. The CDR3 DNA follows: TGTGCCAGCAGCTTAGGGGTGGAGACTACCGACGAGCAGTACTTC.

The CDR3 spells CASSSGISGNTIYF. The CDR3, as DNA: TGTGCCAGCAGTTCAGGAATCTCTGGAAACACCATATATTTT. The chain carries TRBV11-2 and TRBJ1-3; D gene ambiguous. Germline lookup yields CDR1 SGHAT and CDR2 FQNNGV. V lost 6 bases, J lost 0 bases, and 9 bases lay in between. CDR3 length equals 14 residues.

J is TRBJ2-5 and V is TRBV5-5, with 10 bases matching TRBD1. CDR3 length equals 15 residues. CDR1 is SGHKS, CDR2 YYEKEE, per germline (reference sequence). The trim removed 0 bases at V and 3 bases at J, leaving 2 bases unmatched. This chain's CDR3 is CASSLEGTGEETQYF. The CDR3 DNA follows: TGTGCCAGCAGCTTGGAGGGGACAGGGGAAGAGACCCAGTACTTC.

This rearrangement joins TRBV14 to TRBJ1-2, with D possibly matching TRBD1 (5 bases). Looked up from germline, CDR1 is SGHDN and CDR2 is FVKESK. V gave up 4 bases and J gave up 9 bases, with 15 bases separating them. The CDR3 is made up of 13 amino acids. This CDR3 is CASSLTGGYRYTF. CDR3 bases: TGTGCCAGCAGCCTAACCGGGGGGTACCGCTACACCTTC.

The chain recombines TRBV7-9 with TRBJ2-2; TRBD1 agrees at 8 bases. V gave up 4 bases and J gave up 5 bases; unmatched junction bases: 3. This CDR3 is built from 14 residues. The V gene's germline CDR1 is SEHNR and CDR2 FQNEAQ (reference sequence). CDR3 loop: CASSSRQGTGELFF. The CDR3 coding sequence is TGTGCCAGCAGCTCCCGACAGGGGACCGGGGAGCTGTTTTTT.

The chain carries TRBV7-2 and TRBJ1-1, with D tentatively TRBD1 (5 bases). The CDR3 sequence is 14 residues long. CDR1 is SGHTA, CDR2 FQGNSA, per germline. The V end lost 4 bases, the J end lost 4 bases, and 13 bases lay between the germline ends. The CDR3 DNA sequence: TGTGCCAGCAGCTCTCAGGGTAGGATCACTGAAGCTTTCTTT. It yields the protein CASSSQGRITEAFF. The whole variable domain, filled in from reference TRBV7-2 and TRBJ1-1, reads GAGVSQSPSNKVTEKGKDVELRCDPISGHTALYWYRQSLGQGLEFLIYFQGNSAPDKSGLPSDRFSAERTGGSVSTLTIQRTQQEDSAVYLCASSSQGRITEAFFGQGTRLTVV.

V is TRBV28 and J is TRBJ2-2, with D tentatively TRBD2 (6 bases). CDR3 length equals 15 residues. Germline loops: CDR1 MDHEN, CDR2 SYDVKM. The V and J ends lost 8 bases and 3 bases respectively, with 16 bases between them. The CDR3 DNA sequence: TGTGCCAGCCGGGCCGGCAGGAGGGACACCGGGGAGCTGTTTTTT. Its protein is CASRAGRRDTGELFF.

The chain carries TRBV5-1 and TRBJ2-1; D might be TRBD1 (5 bases). This CDR3 contains 16 residues. Deletions cut 5 bases from V and 0 bases from J, with 15 bases between. Germline CDR1 is SGHRS and CDR2 is YFSETQ. The CDR3 DNA follows: TGCGCCAGCAGACTGGGGCCGCTGAGCTCCTACAATGAGCAGTTCTTC. This translates into CASRLGPLSSYNEQFF.

A few counts support this clone. The chain uses TRBV9 and TRBJ2-5; a weak D match, TRBD1 (6 bases). CDR3 length equals 14 residues. The germline V gene has CDR1 SGDLS and CDR2 YYNGEE. Trimming left V 4 bases short and J 2 bases short, with 12 bases between. The CDR3 spells CASSSGQLQETQYF. For the CDR3, the DNA is TGTGCCAGCAGCTCTGGACAGCTTCAAGAGACCCAGTACTTC.

The CDR3 spells CASSLISYTGELFF. For the CDR3, the DNA is TGTGCCAGCAGCTTGATTAGCTACACCGGGGAGCTGTTTTTT. The chain links TRBV7-2 to TRBJ2-2; no definite D call. V dropped 3 bases and J dropped 3 bases, with 8 bases sitting between them. The CDR3 loop spans 14 amino acids. Germline lookup yields CDR1 SGHTA and CDR2 FQGNSA.

V usage is TRBV5-6 and J usage is TRBJ2-7; the D is unclear. The CDR3 extends over 11 amino acids. Germline CDR1 SGHDT, CDR2 YYEEEE. Trimming shortened V by 0 bases and J by 8 bases, and 6 bases separated the two germline ends. The CDR3 sequence is CASSLESQQYF. As DNA, the CDR3 is TGTGCCAGCAGCTTGGAGAGTCAGCAGTACTTC.

This chain uses TRBV28 with TRBJ1-5, with 7 positions matching TRBD1. V gave up 2 bases and J gave up 6 bases; unmatched junction bases: 1. CDR1 MDHEN and CDR2 SYDVKM come from the germline V gene. This CDR3 contains 13 residues. CDR3 DNA: TGTGCCAGCAGTTTAGGGACAGTTCAGCCCCAGCATTTT. This translates into CASSLGTVQPQHF. The variable domain in full, completed from reference TRBV28 and TRBJ1-5, reads DVKVTQSSRYLVKRTGEKVFLECVQDMDHENMFWYRQDPGLGLRLIYFSYDVKMKEKGDIPEGYSVSREKKERFSLILESASTNQTSMYLCASSLGTVQPQHFGDGTRLSIL.

V usage is TRBV30 and J usage is TRBJ1-1; 10 bases line up with TRBD1. The V segment lost 5 bases and the J segment 7 bases; nucleotides outside the gene matches: 4. The CDR3 consists of 12 residues. CDR1 and CDR2 from the germline V gene are GTSNPN and SVGIG (reference sequence). The CDR3 protein is CAWDRGLGEAFF. In DNA form, the CDR3 reads TGTGCCTGGGACAGGGGGCTTGGTGAAGCTTTCTTT.

V gene TRBV12-3 or TRBV12-4 combines with J gene TRBJ1-2; no reliable D call. Between the trimmed V and J ends, which lost 5 bases and 2 bases, there was a span of 6 bases. The CDR3 runs to 12 residues. CDR3 protein: CASSDINYGYTF. DNA of the CDR3: TGTGCCAGCAGTGACATAAACTATGGCTACACCTTC.

The rearrangement uses TRBV5-1 and TRBJ2-7; D is possibly TRBD1 (5 bases). This CDR3 has 16 amino acids. Trimming took off 0 bases at V and 3 bases at J, with 16 bases between the two ends. Germline values: CDR1 SGHRS, CDR2 YFSETQ. CDR3 nucleotides: TGCGCCAGCAGCTTGGGAACCCGGCAGGGAATCTACGAGCAGTACTTC. Translated, it gives CASSLGTRQGIYEQYF.